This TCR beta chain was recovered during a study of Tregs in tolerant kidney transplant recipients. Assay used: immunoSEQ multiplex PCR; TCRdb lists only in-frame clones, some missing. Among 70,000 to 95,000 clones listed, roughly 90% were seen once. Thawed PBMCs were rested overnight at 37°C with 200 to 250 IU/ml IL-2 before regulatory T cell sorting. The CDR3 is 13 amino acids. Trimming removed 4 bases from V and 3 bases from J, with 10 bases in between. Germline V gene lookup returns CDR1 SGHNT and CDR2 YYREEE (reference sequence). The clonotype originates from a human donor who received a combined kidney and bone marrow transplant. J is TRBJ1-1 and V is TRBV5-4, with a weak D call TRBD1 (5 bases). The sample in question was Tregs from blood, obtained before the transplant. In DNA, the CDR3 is TGTGCCAGCAGCAACAGGATGGACACTGAAGCTTTCTTT. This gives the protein CASSNRMDTEAFF.